The sequence of this T cell receptor beta chain was determined in a study of cytomegalovirus exposure and HLA in healthy donors. Overall study findings and caveats: Testing in vitro showed a few CMV-associated chains specific for CMV antigens.

With 60 Vbeta and 13 Jbeta primers, the PCR was carried out. Measured with immunoSEQ multiplex PCR; TCRdb has only the in-frame clones, and not every one. Of 90,000 to 120,000 clones in the sample, around 72% were seen once. In the case of this clone: Its matching antigen is unknown.

The sequence was obtained from a woman in her forties in good health and CMV-seropositive. Source material: PBMCs.

CDR3 DNA sequence: TGTGCCAGCAGCCAAGGGCAGGGCTATAATTCACCCCTCCACTTT. This gives the protein CASSQGQGYNSPLHF. V gene TRBV4-2 combines with J gene TRBJ1-6; D is possibly TRBD1 (5 bases). The CDR3 is 15 residues long. CDR1 LGHNA and CDR2 YNFKEQ come from the germline V gene. V gave up 1 base and J gave up 3 bases, with 7 bases separating them.